One and the same sample provided the 14 T cell receptor beta chains below, sequenced in a study of cytomegalovirus exposure and HLA in healthy donors. PCR primers comprised 60 Vbeta and 13 Jbeta primers. Clones were sequenced by immunoSEQ multiplex PCR, and TCRdb holds only the in-frame ones, with some missing. The sample has under 150,000 clones, just over 75% seen once. Sequences were obtained from PBMCs. The receptors were sampled from a woman aged 45-65 years in good health and CMV-seronegative.

The chain couples TRBV7-3 to TRBJ2-2; tentatively, D is TRBD2 (5 bases). V dropped 4 bases and J dropped 0 bases, with 18 bases sitting between them. The CDR3 totals 18 residues. The V gene's germline CDR1 is SGHTA and CDR2 FQGTGA. The CDR3: CASSSLNFLAPNTGELFF. The CDR3 bases are TGTGCCAGCAGCTCTTTGAACTTTCTAGCACCGAACACCGGGGAGCTGTTTTTT.

This sequence joins TRBV15 and TRBJ2-7, with a possible D match to TRBD1 (6 bases). Germline CDR1 LNHNV, CDR2 YYDKDF (reference sequence). V lost 2 bases and J lost 4, with 21 bases in between. The CDR3 extends over 17 amino acids. CDR3 nucleotide sequence: TGTGCCACCAGCAGACCTTCGAGGACAGATGGGCATTACGAGCAGTACTTC. This codes for CATSRPSRTDGHYEQYF.

This clone was picked up one time. The chain links TRBV5-1 to TRBJ2-1; 13 bases map to TRBD2. The CDR3 totals 18 residues. The germline V gene encodes CDR1 SGHRS and CDR2 YFSETQ. Germline trimming cut 0 bases from V and 7 bases from J; bases unmatched to any gene: 10. The CDR3 coding sequence is TGCGCCAGCAGCTTGGCGAGCAGCACTAGCGGGAGGGGTAATGAGCAGTTCTTC. Translation: CASSLASSTSGRGNEQFF.

The V call is TRBV7-3, the J call TRBJ2-2; 13 nucleotides line up with TRBD2. This CDR3 region has 19 residues. V shed 2 bases, J shed 5 bases, and the junction held 11 bases outside the gene matches. Germline assignment: CDR1 SGHTA and CDR2 FQGTGA. CDR3 sequence: CASSLHSPGTSGTTGELFF. Written as DNA, the CDR3 is TGTGCCAGCAGCTTACACTCCCCGGGGACTAGCGGGACTACCGGGGAGCTGTTTTTT. Full variable domain (rest looked up from reference TRBV7-3 and TRBJ2-2): GAGVSQTPSNKVTEKGKYVELRCDPISGHTALYWYRQSLGQGPEFLIYFQGTGAADDSGLPNDRFFAVRPEGSVSTLKIQRTERGDSAVYLCASSLHSPGTSGTTGELFFGEGSRLTVL.

This clone appeared once. The chain recombines TRBV7-8 with TRBJ2-7; 8 bases fit TRBD2. Per the germline V gene, CDR1 is SGHVS and CDR2 is FQNEAQ. Unmatched junction bases numbered 8, after V lost 4 bases and J lost 0 bases. This CDR3 region has 16 residues. CDR3 region: CASSSRAGTSSYEQYF. The DNA of the CDR3 is TGTGCCAGCAGCTCCAGAGCCGGGACTAGCTCCTACGAGCAGTACTTC.

On this clone itself: The same CDR3 is also encoded by other DNA sequences in this sample. DNA for the CDR3: TGTGCCAGTAGTTTGACAGGGGGAGGCAATCAGCCCCAGCATTTT. Its translation: CASSLTGGGNQPQHF. The chain links TRBV19 to TRBJ1-5; TRBD1 agrees at 9 bases. The CDR3 is 15 amino acids. V trimming: 5 bases; J trimming: 2 bases; junction bases outside the gene matches: 4. Germline values: CDR1 LNHDA, CDR2 SQIVND (reference sequence).

J is TRBJ2-7 and V is TRBV19; D possibly corresponds to TRBD1 (5 bases). Germline CDR1 and CDR2: LNHDA and SQIVND (reference sequence). The CDR3 has 12 residues. The V end was cut by 7 bases, the J end by 3 bases, with 10 bases between. CDR3 coding DNA: TGTGCCAGTAAAGGGGTAGACTACGAGCAGTACTTC. Translating gives CASKGVDYEQYF.

The J gene is TRBJ1-4, the V gene TRBV6-1; maybe TRBD1 (5 bases). Trimming stripped 0 bases from V and 5 bases from J, with 10 bases between. The V gene's germline CDR1 is MNHNS and CDR2 SASEGT. The CDR3 runs 15 residues. CDR3 protein: CASSEAKGINEKLFF. Here the CDR3 DNA reads TGTGCCAGCAGTGAAGCAAAGGGGATCAATGAAAAACTGTTTTTT.

This clone appeared a few times. The CDR3 region is CASSLASGVYGYTF. In DNA, the CDR3 is TGTGCCAGCAGCTTGGCATCGGGGGTTTATGGCTACACCTTC. This chain links TRBV5-6 with TRBJ1-2, with D perhaps TRBD1 (5 bases). V was trimmed by 0 bases and J by 5 bases, leaving 11 bases between them. Germline loops: CDR1 SGHDT, CDR2 YYEEEE. The CDR3 covers 14 residues.

This chain uses TRBV18 with TRBJ2-1; 9 bases align to TRBD2. The CDR3 is made up of 14 amino acids. V lost 2 bases to trimming and J lost 6 bases; unmatched junction nucleotides: 2. CDR1 and CDR2 (germline): KGHSH, LQKENI. The CDR3 here is CASSPSSGSNEQFF. As DNA, the CDR3 is TGTGCCAGCTCACCAAGTAGCGGGAGCAATGAGCAGTTCTTC.

The CDR3 region is CASSFRQGGEQYV. CDR3 sequence (DNA): TGTGCCAGCAGTTTCCGACAGGGGGGGGAGCAGTACGTC. This chain links TRBV27 with TRBJ2-7, with TRBD1 matching over 9 bases. The germline CDR1 and CDR2 sequences are MNHEY and SMNVEV (reference sequence). The CDR3 has 13 residues. V was clipped by 3 bases and J by 7 bases; unmatched bases: 4.

This clone was observed a handful of times. The chain carries TRBV27 and TRBJ2-1; TRBD1 matches at 8 bases. In germline, CDR1 is MNHEY, CDR2 SMNVEV (reference sequence). The trim removed 7 bases at V and 2 bases at J, leaving 4 bases unmatched. The CDR3 loop spans 14 amino acids. The CDR3 here is CASTTGGTYNEQFF. The CDR3, as DNA: TGTGCCAGCACAACAGGGGGTACCTACAATGAGCAGTTCTTC.

This clone was picked up a small number of times. The chain joins TRBV15 to TRBJ2-1; D not certain. With 0 bases removed from V and 9 bases from J, the gap between germline ends came to 12 bases. The CDR3 spans 14 residues. In germline, CDR1 is LNHNV, CDR2 YYDKDF (reference sequence). The CDR3 coding sequence is TGTGCCACCAGCAGAGATCGACAAGTGGGTGAGCAGTTCTTC. This encodes CATSRDRQVGEQFF.

This chain uses TRBV4-2 with TRBJ1-1, with D maybe TRBD1 (6 bases). CDR3 size: 16 residues. Trimming removed 3 bases from V and 5 bases from J, with 19 bases in between. The V gene's germline CDR1 is LGHNA and CDR2 YNFKEQ. The CDR3 spells CASSHHHRGGQTEAFF. Here the CDR3 DNA reads TGTGCCAGCAGCCACCACCATCGGGGGGGCCAAACTGAAGCTTTCTTT.